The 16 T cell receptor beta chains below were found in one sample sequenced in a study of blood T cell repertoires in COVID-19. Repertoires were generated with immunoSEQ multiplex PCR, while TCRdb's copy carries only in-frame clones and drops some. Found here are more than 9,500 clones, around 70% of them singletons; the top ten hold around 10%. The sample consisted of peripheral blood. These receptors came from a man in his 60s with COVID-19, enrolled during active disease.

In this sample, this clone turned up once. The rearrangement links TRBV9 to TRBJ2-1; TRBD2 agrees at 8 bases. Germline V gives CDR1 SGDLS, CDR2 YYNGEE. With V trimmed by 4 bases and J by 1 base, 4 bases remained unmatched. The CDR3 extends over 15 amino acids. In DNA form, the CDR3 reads TGTGCCAGCAGCTCTAGCGGGTTATCCTACAATGAGCAGTTCTTC. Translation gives CASSSSGLSYNEQFF.

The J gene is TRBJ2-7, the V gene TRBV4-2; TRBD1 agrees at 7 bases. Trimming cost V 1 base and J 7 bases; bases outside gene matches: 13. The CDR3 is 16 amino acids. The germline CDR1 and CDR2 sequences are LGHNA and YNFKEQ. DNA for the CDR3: TGTGCCAGCAGCCAAGGGGGGAACAGGGGTCAGGCTGAGCAGTACTTC. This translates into CASSQGGNRGQAEQYF.

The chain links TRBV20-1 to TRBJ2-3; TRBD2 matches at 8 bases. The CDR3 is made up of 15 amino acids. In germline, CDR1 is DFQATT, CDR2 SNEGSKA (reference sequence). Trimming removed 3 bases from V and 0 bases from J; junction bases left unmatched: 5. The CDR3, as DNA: TGCAGTGCTAGTAATCGGGGGGGCAGCACAGATACGCAGTATTTT. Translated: CSASNRGGSTDTQYF.

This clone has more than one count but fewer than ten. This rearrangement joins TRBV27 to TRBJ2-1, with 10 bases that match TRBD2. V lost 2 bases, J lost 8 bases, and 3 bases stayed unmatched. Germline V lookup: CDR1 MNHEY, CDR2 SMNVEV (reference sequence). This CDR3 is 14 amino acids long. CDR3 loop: CASSLLAGEDEQFF. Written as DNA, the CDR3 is TGTGCCAGCAGTTTACTAGCGGGAGAGGATGAGCAGTTCTTC.

The DNA of the CDR3 is TGTGCCAGCAGCGCGGGACTAGCGGGGGCAAGGGAGACCCAGTACTTC. Residues: CASSAGLAGARETQYF. The chain couples TRBV9 to TRBJ2-5, with 14 nucleotides matching TRBD2. J lost 5 bases, V lost 3 bases, and 6 bases had no gene match. This CDR3 is 16 amino acids long. Per the germline V gene, CDR1 is SGDLS and CDR2 is YYNGEE.

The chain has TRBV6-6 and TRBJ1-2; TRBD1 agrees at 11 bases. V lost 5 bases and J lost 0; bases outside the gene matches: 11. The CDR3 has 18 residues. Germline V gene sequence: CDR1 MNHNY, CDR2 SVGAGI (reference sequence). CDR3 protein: CASSPWGQGVGTNYGYTF. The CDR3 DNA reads TGTGCCAGCAGTCCGTGGGGACAGGGGGTGGGAACTAACTATGGCTACACCTTC.

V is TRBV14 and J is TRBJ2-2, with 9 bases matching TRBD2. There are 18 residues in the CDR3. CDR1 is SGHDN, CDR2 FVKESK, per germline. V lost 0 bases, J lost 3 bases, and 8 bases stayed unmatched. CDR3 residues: CASSQDLVTSGYTGELFF. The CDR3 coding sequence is TGTGCCAGCAGCCAAGATTTAGTGACTAGCGGCTACACCGGGGAGCTGTTTTTT. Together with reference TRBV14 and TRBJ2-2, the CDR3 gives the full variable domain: EAGVTQFPSHSVIEKGQTVTLRCDPISGHDNLYWYRRVMGKEIKFLLHFVKESKQDESGMPNNRFLAERTGGTYSTLKVQPAELEDSGVYFCASSQDLVTSGYTGELFFGEGSRLTVL.

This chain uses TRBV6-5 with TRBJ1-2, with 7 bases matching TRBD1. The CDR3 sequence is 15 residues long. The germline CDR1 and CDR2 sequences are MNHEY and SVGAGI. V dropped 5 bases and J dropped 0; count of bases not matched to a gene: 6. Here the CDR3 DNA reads TGTGCCAGCAGTACCACAGGGGTTCCTAACTATGGCTACACCTTC. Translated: CASSTTGVPNYGYTF.

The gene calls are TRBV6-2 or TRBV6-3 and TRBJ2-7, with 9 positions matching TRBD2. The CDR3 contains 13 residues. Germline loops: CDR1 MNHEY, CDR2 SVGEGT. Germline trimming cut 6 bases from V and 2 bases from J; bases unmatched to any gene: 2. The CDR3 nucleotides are TGTGCCAGCAGGCCTAGCGGGACCTACGAGCAGTACGTC. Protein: CASRPSGTYEQYV.

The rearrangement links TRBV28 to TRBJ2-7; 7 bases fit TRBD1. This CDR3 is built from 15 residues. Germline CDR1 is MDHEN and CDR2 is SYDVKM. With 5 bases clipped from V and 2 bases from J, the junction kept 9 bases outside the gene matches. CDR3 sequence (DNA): TGTGCCAGCAGTCCATCCGGGACAGTTACCTACGAGCAGTACTTC. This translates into CASSPSGTVTYEQYF.

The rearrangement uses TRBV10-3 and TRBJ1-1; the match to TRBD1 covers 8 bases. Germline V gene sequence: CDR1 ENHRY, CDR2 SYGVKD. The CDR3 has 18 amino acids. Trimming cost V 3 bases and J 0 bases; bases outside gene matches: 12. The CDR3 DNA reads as TGTGCCATCAGTGATCCAGGGGGCACCCCTAAAATGAACACTGAAGCTTTCTTT. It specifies CAISDPGGTPKMNTEAFF.

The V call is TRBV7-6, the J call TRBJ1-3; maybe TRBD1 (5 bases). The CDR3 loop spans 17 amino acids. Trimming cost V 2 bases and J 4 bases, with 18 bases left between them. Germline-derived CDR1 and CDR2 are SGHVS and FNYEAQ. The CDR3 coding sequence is TGTGCCAGCAGCTTAAGGACAACAGCTTATTCAGGAAACACCATATATTTT. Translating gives CASSLRTTAYSGNTIYF. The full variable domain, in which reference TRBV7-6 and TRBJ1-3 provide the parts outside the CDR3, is GAGVSQSPRYKVTKRGQDVALRCDPISGHVSLYWYRQALGQGPEFLTYFNYEAQQDKSGLPNDRFSAERPEGSISTLTIQRTEQRDSAMYRCASSLRTTAYSGNTIYFGEGSWLTVV.

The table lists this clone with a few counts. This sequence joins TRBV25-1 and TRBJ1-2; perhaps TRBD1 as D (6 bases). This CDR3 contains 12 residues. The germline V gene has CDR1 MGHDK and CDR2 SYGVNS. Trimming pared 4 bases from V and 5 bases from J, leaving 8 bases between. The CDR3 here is CASSAQGYGYTF. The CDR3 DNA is TGTGCCAGCAGTGCACAGGGTTATGGCTACACCTTC.

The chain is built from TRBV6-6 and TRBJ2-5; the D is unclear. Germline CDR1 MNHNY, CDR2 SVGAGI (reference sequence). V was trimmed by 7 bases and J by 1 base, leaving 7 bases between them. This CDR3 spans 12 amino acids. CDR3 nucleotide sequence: TGTGCCAGCAAGGCAGGCCAAGAGACCCAGTACTTC. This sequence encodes CASKAGQETQYF.

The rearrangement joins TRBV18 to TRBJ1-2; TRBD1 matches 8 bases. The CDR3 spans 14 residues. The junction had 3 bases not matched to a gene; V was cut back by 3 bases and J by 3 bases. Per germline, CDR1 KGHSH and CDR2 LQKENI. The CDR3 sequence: CASSPAGGDYGYTF. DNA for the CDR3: TGTGCCAGCTCACCCGCAGGGGGCGACTATGGCTACACCTTC. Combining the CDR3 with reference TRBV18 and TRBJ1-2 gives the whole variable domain NAGVMQNPRHLVRRRGQEARLRCSPMKGHSHVYWYRQLPEEGLKFMVYLQKENIIDESGMPKERFSAEFPKEGPSILRIQQVVRGDSAAYFCASSPAGGDYGYTFGSGTRLTVV.

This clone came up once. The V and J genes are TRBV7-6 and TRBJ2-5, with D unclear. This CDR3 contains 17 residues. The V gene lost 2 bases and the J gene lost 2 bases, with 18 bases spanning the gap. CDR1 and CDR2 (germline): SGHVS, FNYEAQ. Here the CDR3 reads CASSLTRPGYLQETQYF. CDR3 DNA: TGTGCCAGCAGCTTAACCCGGCCAGGCTACCTTCAAGAGACCCAGTACTTC. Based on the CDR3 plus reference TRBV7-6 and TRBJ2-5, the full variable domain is GAGVSQSPRYKVTKRGQDVALRCDPISGHVSLYWYRQALGQGPEFLTYFNYEAQQDKSGLPNDRFSAERPEGSISTLTIQRTEQRDSAMYRCASSLTRPGYLQETQYFGPGTRLLVL.